The rows below give T cell receptor beta chains drawn from one sample of a study of PD-1 blockade in classical Hodgkin lymphoma. The repertoire was sequenced with immunoSEQ multiplex PCR; TCRdb's copy has only in-frame clones and lacks some. The data show 20,000 to 25,000 clones, around four fifths seen once. The material was peripheral blood mononuclear cells (PBMCs), obtained before the second cycle of nivolumab. These receptors were obtained from a human donor with classical Hodgkin lymphoma. CDR3s include the opening cysteine and the closing phenylalanine or tryptophan. D genes are given only for firm matches. The listing skips clone size in some rows; elsewhere it reads once, few, many or a size class.

TGTGCCAGCAGCCGCTTAGGAGGAGAAGAGACCCAGTACTTC CASSRLGGEETQYF TRBJ2-5 NA TRBV7-3 NA
TGTGCCAGCAGTCTTAGACCTGATCCGGGTTGGTTCGTTGCGAGGAACACTGAAGCTTTCTTT CASSLRPDPGWFVARNTEAFF TRBJ1-1 NA TRBV28 NA
TGTGCCAGCACCTTCAGGCGGGGGCCGGGGACAGATACGCAGTATTTT CASTFRRGPGTDTQYF TRBJ2-3 NA TRBV27 NA
TGTGCCTGTGTTAGGGCCTCTGGGGCCAACGTCCTGACTTTC CACVRASGANVLTF TRBJ2-6 NA TRBV6-6 NA
TGTGCCAGCAGCCGGGGGCTCAGCTCCTACGAGCAGTACTTC CASSRGLSSYEQYF TRBJ2-7 NA TRBV6-6 NA
TGTGCCAGCAGTGACAGGGACTACGAGCAGTACTTC CASSDRDYEQYF TRBJ2-7 NA TRBV6-1 NA
TGTGCCATCAGTGAGACCTGGGAGGAGCAGTTCTTC CAISETWEEQFF TRBJ2-1 NA TRBV10-3 NA
TGTGCCAGCCTTCGGGGGGGCATCACTGAAGCTTTCTTT CASLRGGITEAFF TRBJ1-1 NA TRBV6-1 NA
TGTGCCAGCACTCTAGGGGGGGACGAGAATGAGCAGTTCTTC CASTLGGDENEQFF TRBJ2-1 NA TRBV9 NA
TGCGCCAGCAGTCAATCCTCCCGGGACTTCTACGAGCAGTACTTC CASSQSSRDFYEQYF TRBJ2-7 NA TRBV23-1 NA
TGCAGCGTTGCACCCCTGCTAGCGGGAGGACGCAGCACCGGGGAGCTGTTTTTT CSVAPLLAGGRSTGELFF TRBJ2-2 NA TRBV29-1 TRBD2
TGTGCCAGCAGCACGACCCCAGGGCCCCTAGGCTACACCTTC CASSTTPGPLGYTF TRBJ1-2 few TRBV7-2 NA
TGTGCCAGCAGTGAATCAATCGGGGCAGGGAATCAGCCCCAGCATTTT CASSESIGAGNQPQHF TRBJ1-5 NA TRBV6-1 NA
TGTGCCAGCGGAGGACTAGCTTATCAGTTCTTC CASGGLAYQFF TRBJ2-1 NA TRBV9 TRBD2
TGTGCCAGCACCCCGCGGGCTGGGAACTCTGAAGCTTTCTTT CASTPRAGNSEAFF TRBJ1-1 NA TRBV13 NA
TGCAGCGTTGATTTAATCGGACAGGGGGACACTGAAGCTTTCTTT CSVDLIGQGDTEAFF TRBJ1-1 NA TRBV29-1 TRBD1
TGTGCCATCAGTGAGTCCGGGCGGTCCTACAATGAGCAGTTCTTC CAISESGRSYNEQFF TRBJ2-1 NA TRBV10-3 NA
TGCGCCAGCAGCTTATATAGCAATCAGCCCCAGCATTTT CASSLYSNQPQHF TRBJ1-5 NA TRBV5-1 NA
TGCGCCAGCAGCCAAGATGAGCGGGCAACTAATGAAAAACTGTTTTTT CASSQDERATNEKLFF TRBJ1-4 few TRBV4-1 NA
TGTGCCAGCAGCCCAGGGGAGGGCGAGCAGTACTTC CASSPGEGEQYF TRBJ2-7 few TRBV7-9 NA
TGTGCCAGCAGCCGAGAGGTGGGGTGGGCAGATACGCAGTATTTT CASSREVGWADTQYF TRBJ2-3 NA TRBV6-5 NA
TGTGCCAGCAGTGATGGGTCGCGGACAGTTGTTTTT CASSDGSRTVVF TRBJ1-5 few TRBV6-1 NA
TGTGCCAGTAGTACGGCCGTAGCGGGAACAGATACGCAGTATTTT CASSTAVAGTDTQYF TRBJ2-3 once TRBV19 TRBD2
TGTGCCAGCAGTCCGGATGTGTCCGGAAACACCATATATTTT CASSPDVSGNTIYF TRBJ1-3 NA TRBV2 NA
TGTGCCACCCAAGGTCTTGCAACTAATGAAAAACTGTTTTTT CATQGLATNEKLFF TRBJ1-4 NA TRBV6-1 NA
TGTGCCAGCAGCTTGTTTGGTTGGGAGCAGTACTTC CASSLFGWEQYF TRBJ2-7 NA TRBV5-6 NA
TGTGCCAGCAGCGCCAATCTACTAGCGGGAGGGGGGGAGACCCAGTACTTC CASSANLLAGGGETQYF TRBJ2-5 NA TRBV2 TRBD2
TGCAGCGTTGTGGGCAGTCCTTCGGGCGACGTCGAGCAGTACTTC CSVVGSPSGDVEQYF TRBJ2-7 NA TRBV29-1 NA
TGTGCCAGCAGTATCGCGGTGAGCTCCTATAATTCACCCCTCCACTTT CASSIAVSSYNSPLHF TRBJ1-6 once TRBV7-9 NA
TGTGCCAGCAGCTCGCGACCCAGGGGCTCCTACGAGCAGTACTTC CASSSRPRGSYEQYF TRBJ2-7 NA TRBV5-5 NA
TGTGCCAGCAGCTTGGCGGACAGGGGAACTAATGAAAAACTGTTTTTT CASSLADRGTNEKLFF TRBJ1-4 NA TRBV5-8 TRBD1
TGTGCCAGCAGCCAAACCCAAAGGAGGGCCGGAAACACCATATATTTT CASSQTQRRAGNTIYF TRBJ1-3 NA TRBV4-2 NA
TGTGCCAGCAGCTTCTCCTTACCAGGGAAGAAGGACGAGCAGTACTTC CASSFSLPGKKDEQYF TRBJ2-7 NA TRBV5-6 NA
TGTGCCAGTACCGGGACTAGCGGAACATACGGGGAGCTGTTTTTT CASTGTSGTYGELFF TRBJ2-2 NA TRBV19 TRBD2
TGTGCCAGCTCCCAGCGGACGGATAGCAATCAGCCCCAGCATTTT CASSQRTDSNQPQHF TRBJ1-5 NA TRBV18 NA
TGCGCCAGCAGTCATCTTTTCCACACTGAAGCTTTCTTT CASSHLFHTEAFF TRBJ1-1 NA TRBV23-1 NA
TGTGCCAGCAGTGAAGCGGCGGGGGACACAGATACGCAGTATTTT CASSEAAGDTDTQYF TRBJ2-3 NA TRBV6-1 TRBD2